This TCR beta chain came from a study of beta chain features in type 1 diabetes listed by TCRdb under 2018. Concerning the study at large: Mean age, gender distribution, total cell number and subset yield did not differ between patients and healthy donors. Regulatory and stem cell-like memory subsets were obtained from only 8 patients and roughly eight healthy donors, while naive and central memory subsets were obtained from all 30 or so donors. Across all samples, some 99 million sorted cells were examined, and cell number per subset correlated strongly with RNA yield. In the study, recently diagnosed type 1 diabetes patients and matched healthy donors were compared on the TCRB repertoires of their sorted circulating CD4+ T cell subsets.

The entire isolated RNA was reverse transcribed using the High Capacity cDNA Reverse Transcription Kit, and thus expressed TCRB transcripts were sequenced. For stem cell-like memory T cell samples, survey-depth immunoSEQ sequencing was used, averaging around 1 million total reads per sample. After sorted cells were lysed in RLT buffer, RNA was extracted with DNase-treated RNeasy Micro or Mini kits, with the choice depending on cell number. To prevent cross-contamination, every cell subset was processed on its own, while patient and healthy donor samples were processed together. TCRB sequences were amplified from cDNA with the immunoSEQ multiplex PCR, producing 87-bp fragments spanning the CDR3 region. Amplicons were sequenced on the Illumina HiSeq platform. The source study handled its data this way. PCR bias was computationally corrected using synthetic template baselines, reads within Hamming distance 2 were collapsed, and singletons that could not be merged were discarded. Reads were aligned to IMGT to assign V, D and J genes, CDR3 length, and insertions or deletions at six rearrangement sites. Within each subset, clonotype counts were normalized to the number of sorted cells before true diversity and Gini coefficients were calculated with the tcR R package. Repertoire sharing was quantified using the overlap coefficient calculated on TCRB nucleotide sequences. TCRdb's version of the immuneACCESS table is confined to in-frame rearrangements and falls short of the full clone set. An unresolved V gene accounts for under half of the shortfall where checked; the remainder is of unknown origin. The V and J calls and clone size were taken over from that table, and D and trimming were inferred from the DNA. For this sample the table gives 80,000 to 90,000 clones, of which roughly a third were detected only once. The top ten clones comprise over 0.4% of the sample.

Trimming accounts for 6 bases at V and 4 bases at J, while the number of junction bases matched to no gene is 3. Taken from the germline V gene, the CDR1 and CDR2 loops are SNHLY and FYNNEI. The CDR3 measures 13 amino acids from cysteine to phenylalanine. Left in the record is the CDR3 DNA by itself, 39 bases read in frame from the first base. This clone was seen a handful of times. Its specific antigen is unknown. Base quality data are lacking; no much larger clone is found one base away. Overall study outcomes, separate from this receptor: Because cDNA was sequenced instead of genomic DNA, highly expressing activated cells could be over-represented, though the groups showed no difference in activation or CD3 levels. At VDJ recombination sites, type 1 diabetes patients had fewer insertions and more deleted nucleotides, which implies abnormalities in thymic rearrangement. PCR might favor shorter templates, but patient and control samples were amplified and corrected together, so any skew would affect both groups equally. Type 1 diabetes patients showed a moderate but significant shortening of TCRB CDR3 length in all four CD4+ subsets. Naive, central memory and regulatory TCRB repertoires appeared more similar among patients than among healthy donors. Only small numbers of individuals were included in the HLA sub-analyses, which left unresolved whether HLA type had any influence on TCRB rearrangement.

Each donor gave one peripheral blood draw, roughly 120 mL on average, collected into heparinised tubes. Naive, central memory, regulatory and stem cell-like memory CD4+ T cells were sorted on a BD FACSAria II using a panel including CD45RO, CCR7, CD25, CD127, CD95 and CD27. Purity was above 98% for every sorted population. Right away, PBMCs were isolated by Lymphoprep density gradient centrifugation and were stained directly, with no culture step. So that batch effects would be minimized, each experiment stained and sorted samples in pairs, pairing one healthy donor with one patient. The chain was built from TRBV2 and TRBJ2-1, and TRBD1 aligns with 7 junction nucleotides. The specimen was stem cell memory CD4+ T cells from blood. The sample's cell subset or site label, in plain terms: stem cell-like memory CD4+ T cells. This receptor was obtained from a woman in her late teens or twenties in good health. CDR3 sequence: CASRRTGYNEQFF. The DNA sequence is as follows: TGTGCCAGCAGACGGACAGGATACAATGAGCAGTTCTTC. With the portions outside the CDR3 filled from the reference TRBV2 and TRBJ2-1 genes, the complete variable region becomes EPEVTQTPSHQVTQMGQEVILRCVPISNHLYFYWYRQILGQKVEFLVSFYNNEISEKSEIFDDQFSVERPDGSNFTLKIRSTKLEDSAMYFCASRRTGYNEQFFGPGTRLTVL.